This T cell receptor (beta chain) was retrieved from a study of CD8 T cells in Susac syndrome. The patients who served as multiple sclerosis controls were treatment-naive and had stable or active relapsing-remitting disease that fulfilled the revised McDonald criteria. The RNA input was roughly 0.45 to 1 ug, and it was reverse transcribed with random hexamers. Amplification of the TCR beta CDR3 was carried out by immunoSEQ multiplex PCR, which spanned a total of 54 Vbeta and 13 Jbeta segments. TCRdb re-called the immunoSEQ multiplex PCR reads through MiXCR, storing one row per CDR3 protein. The sample has about 210,000 distinct CDR3 sequences, around 96% seen once. V gave up 1 base and J gave up 0 bases, with 9 bases separating them. The CDR3 extends over 15 amino acids. Germline V gene lookup returns CDR1 LGHDT and CDR2 YNNKEL (reference sequence).

The chain links TRBV3-1 to TRBJ1-1; D gene unclear. Source material: CD4+ T cells from PBMCs. This clonotype was sampled from a human donor with multiple sclerosis. The CDR3 DNA follows: TGTGCCAGCAGCCAAGCGGGGTCCATGAACACTGAAGCTTTCTTT. This gives the protein CASSQAGSMNTEAFF.